The 14 T cell receptor beta chains in this list originate from one sample, sequenced in a study of T cells in Graves' hyperthyroidism and ophthalmopathy. RNA transcripts were the template for amplifying TCR beta CDR3 regions. An initial round of RT-PCR targeting the TCR CDR3 relied on the HTBI primer set. TCRdb re-derived calls from the multiplex PCR reads in MiXCR, one entry per CDR3 protein. Of some 490,000 distinct CDR3 sequences listed, roughly 22% are singletons. The material sequenced was blood. Receptors originate from a woman in her 70s with Graves' ophthalmopathy.

The chain joins TRBV2 to TRBJ2-7; tentatively, D is TRBD2 (6 bases). Trimming stripped 4 bases from V and 7 bases from J, with 17 bases between. The CDR3 is 14 amino acids. CDR1 and CDR2 (germline): SNHLY, FYNNEI. The CDR3 loop reads CASSVETSFIEQYF. In DNA, the CDR3 is TGTGCCAGCAGTGTGGAGACTAGTTTTATAGAGCAGTACTTC.

The CDR3, as DNA: TGTGCCAGCAGCGAATCCAGGGGGCCTTGGTATGGCTACACCTTC. As protein: CASSESRGPWYGYTF. The chain is built from TRBV9 and TRBJ1-2; TRBD1 agrees at 8 bases. CDR3 length equals 15 residues. Per the germline V gene, CDR1 is SGDLS and CDR2 is YYNGEE. Trimming removed 3 bases from V and 5 bases from J; junction bases left unmatched: 9. Together with reference TRBV9 and TRBJ1-2, the CDR3 gives the full variable domain: DSGVTQTPKHLITATGQRVTLRCSPRSGDLSVYWYQQSLDQGLQFLIQYYNGEERAKGNILERFSAQQFPDLHSELNLSSLELGDSALYFCASSESRGPWYGYTFGSGTRLTVV.

This clonotype was picked up many times. The genes are TRBV3-1 and TRBJ2-3; D gene unclear. This CDR3 spans 14 amino acids. The germline V gene encodes CDR1 LGHDT and CDR2 YNNKEL (reference sequence). Trimming pared 0 bases from V and 6 bases from J, leaving 10 bases between. CDR3 loop: CASSQDFTRDTQYF. The CDR3 nucleotides read TGTGCCAGCAGCCAAGATTTCACCCGGGATACGCAGTATTTT.

There are many counts of this clonotype. DNA for the CDR3: TGTGCCAGCAGTTTAAGGACAGGGTTCAGCAATCAGCCCCAGCATTTT. It encodes CASSLRTGFSNQPQHF. The chain has TRBV28 and TRBJ1-5; 8 bases line up with TRBD1. The CDR3 loop spans 16 amino acids. The germline V gene has CDR1 MDHEN and CDR2 SYDVKM. V trimming: 2 bases; J trimming: 1 base; junction bases outside the gene matches: 4.

This clonotype appeared a few times. The chain recombines TRBV5-1 with TRBJ2-7; TRBD2 aligns across 9 bases. V lost 5 bases and J lost 6; bases outside the gene matches: 9. This CDR3 is 14 amino acids long. Germline values: CDR1 SGHRS, CDR2 YFSETQ. The CDR3 here is CASRTPGLASEQYF. For the CDR3, the DNA is TGCGCCAGCAGGACCCCGGGACTAGCATCCGAGCAGTACTTC.

This clonotype came up a few times. In nucleotides, the CDR3 is TGTGCCAGCAGCTTAGCGCCCGCCCCCGGGGTCAATGAGCAGTTCTTC. Protein sequence: CASSLAPAPGVNEQFF. The genes are TRBV7-2 and TRBJ2-1; a weak D match, TRBD2 (5 bases). CDR1 and CDR2 from the germline V gene are SGHTA and FQGNSA. Trimming took off 0 bases at V and 6 bases at J, with 15 bases between the two ends. The CDR3 extends over 16 amino acids.

This chain uses TRBV19 with TRBJ1-1, with 10 bases identical to TRBD1. V lost 9 bases, J lost 3 bases, and 7 bases stayed unmatched. The germline V gene encodes CDR1 LNHDA and CDR2 SQIVND (reference sequence). The CDR3 spans 14 residues. CDR3 sequence: CASLPGQGYTEAFF. In DNA form, the CDR3 reads TGTGCCAGCCTCCCGGGACAGGGGTACACTGAAGCTTTCTTT. Using reference TRBV19 and TRBJ1-1 for the parts outside the CDR3, the full variable domain is DGGITQSPKYLFRKEGQNVTLSCEQNLNHDAMYWYRQDPGQGLRLIYYSQIVNDFQKGDIAEGYSVSREKKESFPLTVTSAQKNPTAFYLCASLPGQGYTEAFFGQGTRLTVV.

This rearrangement joins TRBV10-3 to TRBJ2-7, with 7 bases aligning to TRBD1. V lost 3 bases, J lost 3 bases, and 8 bases stayed unmatched. The CDR3 is made up of 15 amino acids. Germline V gene sequence: CDR1 ENHRY, CDR2 SYGVKD. CDR3 sequence (DNA): TGTGCCATCAGTGACGGGAACAGGGGTGGCTACGAGCAGTACTTC. Translation: CAISDGNRGGYEQYF.

The DNA of the CDR3 is TGCAGCGTTGATGGGGGATGGGAGCAGTTCTTC. Encoded protein: CSVDGGWEQFF. The V and J genes are TRBV29-1 and TRBJ2-1, with D possibly called TRBD1 or TRBD2 (5 bases each). There are 11 residues in the CDR3. Trimming shortened V by 3 bases and J by 10 bases, and 10 bases separated the two germline ends. Germline loops: CDR1 SQVTM, CDR2 ANQGSEA.

This chain joins TRBV6-1 and TRBJ2-1; D possibly corresponds to TRBD2 (6 bases). Trimming removed 6 bases at V and 5 bases at J, with 14 bases between. The CDR3 is made up of 14 amino acids. CDR1 is MNHNS and CDR2 is SASEGT in the germline V gene. The CDR3 nucleotides read TGTGCCAGCAGCGGACCGGGACTTCACAATGAGCAGTTCTTC. Amino acid sequence: CASSGPGLHNEQFF.

The rearrangement links TRBV5-1 to TRBJ1-2, with a tentative D call TRBD1 (5 bases). The CDR3 runs 14 residues. The germline V and J ends were trimmed by 2 bases and 5 bases, with 13 bases remaining between them. The germline V gene encodes CDR1 SGHRS and CDR2 YFSETQ. CDR3 nucleotide sequence: TGCGCCAGCAGCTTAGGGGACGTAATTTATGGCTACACCTTC. This codes for CASSLGDVIYGYTF.

This chain connects TRBV5-1 to TRBJ2-5; 11 nucleotides match TRBD1. V was clipped by 4 bases and J by 5 bases; unmatched bases: 4. Germline V gene lookup returns CDR1 SGHRS and CDR2 YFSETQ. The CDR3 has 14 residues. The CDR3 bases are TGCGCCAGCAGCGCGGACAGGGGGCATGAGACCCAGTACTTC. Its protein product is CASSADRGHETQYF.

This clonotype was counted only a few times. The chain joins TRBV20-1 to TRBJ1-4, with 8 bases aligning to TRBD1. The germline V gene has CDR1 DFQATT and CDR2 SNEGSKA (reference sequence). CDR3 length: 18 residues. V lost 5 bases, J lost 2 bases, and 16 bases stayed unmatched. The CDR3 DNA reads TGCAGTGCTTTTCCTCCGACAGGGGCAGTGTCGACTAATGAAAAACTGTTTTTT. Translated: CSAFPPTGAVSTNEKLFF.

The chain employs TRBV7-9 and TRBJ2-1; unclear D gene. Trimming shortened V by 2 bases and J by 8 bases, and 10 bases separated the two germline ends. CDR3 length: 13 residues. Germline CDR1 reads SEHNR; CDR2 reads FQNEAQ (reference sequence). CDR3 region: CASSLLSPDEQFF. The CDR3 DNA sequence: TGTGCCAGCAGCTTACTTAGCCCCGATGAGCAGTTCTTC.